These 27 T cell receptor beta chains share one sample of origin, sequenced in a study of CD8 T cells in Susac syndrome. Random hexamers served to reverse transcribe roughly 0.5 to 1 ug RNA. A single record per CDR3 protein comes from TCRdb applying MiXCR to the immunoSEQ multiplex PCR reads. Of some 240,000 distinct CDR3 sequences listed, 90% to 97% are singletons. Sequenced: CD4+ T cells from PBMCs. Source of these receptors: a human donor with Susac syndrome.

V and J are TRBV20-1 and TRBJ2-5; D call uncertain. The CDR3 loop spans 12 amino acids. Germline-derived CDR1 and CDR2 are DFQATT and SNEGSKA (reference sequence). V was pared by 6 bases and J by 0 bases, with 8 bases between. The CDR3 sequence is CSARPYQETQYF. DNA of the CDR3: TGCAGTGCCAGGCCATACCAAGAGACCCAGTACTTC.

The chain is built from TRBV29-1 and TRBJ1-1; 8 bases match TRBD1. The CDR3 is 14 residues long. The germline V gene has CDR1 SQVTM and CDR2 ANQGSEA. Germline trimming cut 0 bases from V and 5 bases from J; bases unmatched to any gene: 5. The CDR3 coding sequence is TGCAGCGTTGAAGACAGGGGGCGAACGACTGAAGCTTTCTTT. Translating gives CSVEDRGRTTEAFF.

This clonotype was seen only once. The V gene is TRBV20-1, the J gene TRBJ1-5, with D tentatively TRBD1 (5 bases). The CDR3 sequence is 13 residues long. V was shortened by 6 bases and J by 7 bases, with 16 bases between the two germline ends. Germline V lookup: CDR1 DFQATT, CDR2 SNEGSKA (reference sequence). DNA of the CDR3: TGCAGTGCCAGTGGGGGTGGAGGACAGCCCCAGCATTTT. Translating gives CSASGGGGQPQHF.

This chain uses TRBV19 with TRBJ1-5; maybe TRBD1 (5 bases). Per germline, CDR1 LNHDA and CDR2 SQIVND (reference sequence). V was trimmed by 7 bases and J by 7 bases, leaving 23 bases between them. The CDR3 consists of 16 residues. The CDR3 DNA sequence: TGTGCCAGTACCCAGTTGGGGCGGACCCGATCCCAGCCCCAGCATTTT. Its translation: CASTQLGRTRSQPQHF.

This chain joins TRBV29-1 and TRBJ2-5; D remains ambiguous. Looked up from germline, CDR1 is SQVTM and CDR2 is ANQGSEA. This CDR3 region has 9 residues. Trimming stripped 6 bases from V and 5 bases from J, with 4 bases between. CDR3 protein: CSVGETQYF. CDR3 nucleotides: TGCAGCGTCGGGGAGACCCAGTACTTC.

The J gene is TRBJ1-2, the V gene TRBV5-1; TRBD1 matches at 8 bases. The CDR3 sequence is 15 residues long. V lost 5 bases, J lost 1 base, and 7 bases stayed unmatched. Germline CDR1 and CDR2: SGHRS and YFSETQ. The CDR3 loop is CASRTGQAINYGYTF. The CDR3 coding sequence is TGCGCCAGCAGAACGGGACAGGCAATTAACTATGGCTACACCTTC. Drawing the rest from reference TRBV5-1 and TRBJ1-2, the complete variable domain is KAGVTQTPRYLIKTRGQQVTLSCSPISGHRSVSWYQQTPGQGLQFLFEYFSETQRNKGNFPGRFSGRQFSNSRSEMNVSTLELGDSALYLCASRTGQAINYGYTFGSGTRLTVV.

The chain has TRBV2 and TRBJ1-4, with D tentatively TRBD1 (5 bases). The V and J ends lost 4 bases and 7 bases respectively, with 7 bases between them. Germline V lookup: CDR1 SNHLY, CDR2 FYNNEI. The CDR3 has 12 amino acids. As DNA, the CDR3 is TGTGCCAGCAGTGGGGGCCCTGAAAAACTGTTTTTT. Its translation: CASSGGPEKLFF.

V gene TRBV7-6 combines with J gene TRBJ2-7; 11 bases fit TRBD1. The CDR3 spans 15 residues. From germline, CDR1 is SGHVS and CDR2 FNYEAQ. V lost 1 base, J lost 5 bases, and 4 bases stayed unmatched. This CDR3 is CASSLEDRGRNEQYF. CDR3 in DNA: TGTGCCAGCAGCTTAGAGGACAGGGGGCGGAACGAGCAGTACTTC.

The chain carries TRBV28 and TRBJ2-6, with D maybe TRBD1 (5 bases). This CDR3 comprises 17 residues. The V end was cut by 4 bases, the J end by 0 bases, with 13 bases between. Germline CDR1 reads MDHEN; CDR2 reads SYDVKM. The DNA of the CDR3 is TGTGCCAGCAGTTCAGGGTCATCGGGCTCTGGGGCCAACGTCCTGACTTTC. Protein product: CASSSGSSGSGANVLTF.

The genes are TRBV6-1 and TRBJ2-7; TRBD2 aligns across 7 bases. Trimming removed 6 bases from V and 5 bases from J; junction bases left unmatched: 16. The CDR3 length is 16 residues. Germline assignment: CDR1 MNHNS and CDR2 SASEGT. The CDR3 protein is CASSSGLVRLGDEQYF. CDR3 DNA sequence: TGTGCCAGCAGCTCCGGACTAGTAAGGTTAGGGGACGAGCAGTACTTC.

The gene calls are TRBV6-6 and TRBJ2-3; perhaps TRBD1 as D (6 bases). Trimming shortened V by 3 bases and J by 2 bases, and 12 bases separated the two germline ends. This CDR3 is 15 amino acids long. Germline assignment: CDR1 MNHNY and CDR2 SVGAGI (reference sequence). The CDR3: CASSYGTLPTDTQYF. CDR3 nucleotides: TGTGCCAGCAGTTATGGGACACTACCCACAGATACGCAGTATTTT.

This clonotype has only one observation. The genes are TRBV20-1 and TRBJ2-4; D may correspond to TRBD1 or TRBD2 (6 bases each). This CDR3 is 15 amino acids long. Trimming cost V 3 bases and J 7 bases, with 19 bases left between them. The germline gives CDR1 DFQATT, CDR2 SNEGSKA (reference sequence). CDR3 in DNA: TGCAGTGCTAGGATGGTGAGGGGGGCACGGAACATTCAGTACTTC. Amino acid sequence: CSARMVRGARNIQYF.

The V call is TRBV12-3 or TRBV12-4, the J call TRBJ2-1, with D tentatively TRBD1 (6 bases). V was pared by 10 bases and J by 2 bases, with 12 bases between. CDR3 length equals 13 residues. The CDR3 DNA reads TGTGCCACTGGATCAGGGGCCTACAATGAGCAGTTCTTC. Amino acid sequence: CATGSGAYNEQFF.

The chain links TRBV6-6 to TRBJ1-1, with TRBD1 matching over 7 bases. Per germline, CDR1 MNHNY and CDR2 SVGAGI (reference sequence). Trimming removed 2 bases from V and 4 bases from J; junction bases left unmatched: 4. This CDR3 spans 14 amino acids. Here the CDR3 reads CASSYRGQGTEAFF. In nucleotides, the CDR3 is TGTGCCAGCAGTTACAGGGGGCAGGGCACTGAAGCTTTCTTT.

The rearrangement joins TRBV2 to TRBJ2-7; the match to TRBD2 covers 13 bases. Germline assignment: CDR1 SNHLY and CDR2 FYNNEI. Trimming cost V 8 bases and J 5 bases; bases outside gene matches: 6. CDR3 length: 14 residues. CDR3 protein: CASLGLAGENEQYF. The CDR3 coding sequence is TGTGCCAGCCTCGGACTAGCGGGAGAAAACGAGCAGTACTTC.

The CDR3 nucleotides read TGTGCCAGCAGGGGGGTCTCGGATACGCAGTATTTT. Protein: CASRGVSDTQYF. J is TRBJ2-3 and V is TRBV7-6, with D perhaps being TRBD1 or TRBD2 (5 bases each). The V and J ends lost 6 bases and 6 bases respectively, with 10 bases between them. CDR3 length: 12 amino acids. CDR1 and CDR2 (germline): SGHVS, FNYEAQ.

V usage is TRBV4-1 and J usage is TRBJ2-3; no definite D call. CDR3 size: 18 residues. Germline CDR1 MGHRA, CDR2 YSYEKL. V was pared by 0 bases and J by 0 bases, with 16 bases between. The DNA of the CDR3 is TGCGCCAGCAGCCAAGATGGGTTGGCAGACGCTAGCACAGATACGCAGTATTTT. Amino acid sequence: CASSQDGLADASTDTQYF.

The chain employs TRBV7-2 and TRBJ2-1; D not certain. Germline values: CDR1 SGHTA, CDR2 FQGNSA. The V end was cut by 1 base, the J end by 5 bases, with 6 bases between. CDR3 length: 13 residues. The CDR3 loop reads CASSLGLNNEQFF. The CDR3 DNA reads as TGTGCCAGCAGCTTAGGGCTTAACAATGAGCAGTTCTTC.

The gene calls are TRBV14 and TRBJ1-4, with D perhaps TRBD1 (5 bases). Germline V lookup: CDR1 SGHDN, CDR2 FVKESK. Trimming left V 11 bases short and J 6 bases short, with 16 bases between. The CDR3 spans 13 residues. The CDR3 loop is CASAGQAYEKLFF. In nucleotides, the CDR3 is TGTGCCTCCGCTGGACAAGCGTATGAAAAACTGTTTTTT.

The chain employs TRBV27 and TRBJ1-2; D possibly corresponds to TRBD1 (5 bases). Germline lookup yields CDR1 MNHEY and CDR2 SMNVEV (reference sequence). V gave up 3 bases and J gave up 10 bases, with 9 bases separating them. The CDR3 length is 11 residues. CDR3 region: CASSFRGDYTF. As DNA, the CDR3 is TGTGCCAGCAGTTTTAGAGGGGACTACACCTTC.

The chain links TRBV20-1 to TRBJ2-7; D perhaps matches TRBD2 (6 bases). CDR3 size: 15 residues. V lost 1 base and J 2 bases, leaving 15 bases between the germline ends. Germline CDR1 DFQATT, CDR2 SNEGSKA (reference sequence). For the CDR3, the DNA is TGCAGTGCTAGAGCGACGCCGGGACTTACCTACGAGCAGTACTTC. Translating it yields CSARATPGLTYEQYF.

The chain carries TRBV5-1 and TRBJ2-7; no reliable D call. V lost 6 bases and J 0 bases, leaving 13 bases between the germline ends. CDR3 length equals 14 residues. CDR1 and CDR2 (germline): SGHRS, YFSETQ. The DNA of the CDR3 is TGCGCCAGCATGGGAAGCGCGACCTCCTACGAGCAGTACTTC. Encoded protein: CASMGSATSYEQYF.

The V and J genes are TRBV3-1 and TRBJ2-1, with D maybe TRBD2 (6 bases). CDR1 is LGHDT and CDR2 is YNNKEL in the germline V gene (reference sequence). There are 12 residues in the CDR3. V was pared by 8 bases and J by 11 bases, with 16 bases between. The chain's CDR3 is CASGHSRGKQFF. CDR3 bases: TGTGCCAGCGGGCACTCCCGCGGGAAGCAGTTCTTC.

This rearrangement joins TRBV7-3 to TRBJ2-7; D call uncertain. The CDR3 runs 13 residues. Trimming stripped 1 base from V and 7 bases from J, with 11 bases between. CDR1 is SGHTA and CDR2 is FQGTGA in the germline V gene. This chain's CDR3 is CASSLSPNQEQYF. CDR3 coding DNA: TGTGCCAGCAGCTTAAGTCCCAACCAAGAGCAGTACTTC.

The J gene is TRBJ1-2, the V gene TRBV2, with D possibly TRBD1 on 6 matching bases. The CDR3 runs 14 residues. The germline V gene has CDR1 SNHLY and CDR2 FYNNEI. V lost 1 base and J 4 bases, leaving 10 bases between the germline ends. As DNA, the CDR3 is TGTGCCAGCAGTGAAGGGGGACACCTCTATGGCTACACCTTC. Its translation: CASSEGGHLYGYTF.

V is TRBV19 and J is TRBJ2-7, with TRBD1 as a possible D gene (6 bases). The V gene lost 3 bases and the J gene lost 1 base, with 10 bases spanning the gap. The CDR3 runs to 14 residues. CDR1 is LNHDA and CDR2 is SQIVND in the germline V gene (reference sequence). CDR3 nucleotide sequence: TGTGCCAGTAGTATGAAGCAGGGGTCCTACGAGCAGTACTTC. Amino acids: CASSMKQGSYEQYF.

V and J are TRBV6-2 or TRBV6-3 and TRBJ2-7, with 10 bases matching TRBD1. V lost 0 bases, J lost 6 bases, and 17 bases stayed unmatched. The CDR3 consists of 19 residues. Germline CDR1 is MNHEY and CDR2 is SVGEGT. The CDR3 region has the DNA TGTGCCAGCAGTTACTCTGGGACAGGGGCAGCGGGTGGCTTGAGCGAGCAGTACTTC. As protein: CASSYSGTGAAGGLSEQYF.